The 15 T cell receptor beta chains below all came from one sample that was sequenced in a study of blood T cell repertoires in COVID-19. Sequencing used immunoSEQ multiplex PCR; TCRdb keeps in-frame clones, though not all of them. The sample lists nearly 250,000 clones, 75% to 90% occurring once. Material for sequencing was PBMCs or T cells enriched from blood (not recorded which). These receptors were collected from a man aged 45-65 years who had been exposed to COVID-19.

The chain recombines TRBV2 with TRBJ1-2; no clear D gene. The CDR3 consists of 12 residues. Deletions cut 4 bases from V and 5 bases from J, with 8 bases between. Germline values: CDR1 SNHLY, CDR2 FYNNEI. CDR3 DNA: TGTGCCAGCAGTGGAACTGAATATGGCTACACCTTC. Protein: CASSGTEYGYTF. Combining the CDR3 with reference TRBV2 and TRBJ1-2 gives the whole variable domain EPEVTQTPSHQVTQMGQEVILRCVPISNHLYFYWYRQILGQKVEFLVSFYNNEISEKSEIFDDQFSVERPDGSNFTLKIRSTKLEDSAMYFCASSGTEYGYTFGSGTRLTVV.

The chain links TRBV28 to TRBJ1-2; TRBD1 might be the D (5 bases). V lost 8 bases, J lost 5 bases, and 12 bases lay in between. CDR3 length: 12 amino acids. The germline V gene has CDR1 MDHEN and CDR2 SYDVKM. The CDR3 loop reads CASGREGYGYTF. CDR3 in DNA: TGTGCCAGCGGCAGGGAAGGGTATGGCTACACCTTC.

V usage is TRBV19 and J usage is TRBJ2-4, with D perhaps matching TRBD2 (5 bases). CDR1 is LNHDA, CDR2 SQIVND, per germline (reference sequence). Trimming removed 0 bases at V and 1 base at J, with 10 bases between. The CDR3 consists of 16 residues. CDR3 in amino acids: CASSIDRRTAKNIQYF. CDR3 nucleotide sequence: TGTGCCAGTAGTATAGATCGGAGGACCGCCAAAAACATTCAGTACTTC.

CDR3 loop: CASSVGQGNSPLHF. The CDR3 coding sequence is TGTGCCAGCAGCGTGGGACAGGGGAATTCACCCCTCCACTTT. The chain uses TRBV13 and TRBJ1-6; 10 bases agree with TRBD1. Germline V CDR1 and CDR2: PRHDT, FYEKMQ (reference sequence). The CDR3 spans 14 residues. J was trimmed by 7 bases and V by 5 bases; bases with no gene match: 2.

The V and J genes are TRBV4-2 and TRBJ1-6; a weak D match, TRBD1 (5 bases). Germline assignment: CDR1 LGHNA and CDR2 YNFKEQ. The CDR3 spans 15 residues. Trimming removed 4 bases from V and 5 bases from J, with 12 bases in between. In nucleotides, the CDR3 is TGTGCCAGCAGCCGAATGACAGATGATAATTCACCCCTCCACTTT. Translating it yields CASSRMTDDNSPLHF.

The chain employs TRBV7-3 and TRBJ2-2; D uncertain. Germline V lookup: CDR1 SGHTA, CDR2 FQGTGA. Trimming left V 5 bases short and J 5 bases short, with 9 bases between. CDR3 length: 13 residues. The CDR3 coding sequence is TGTGCCAGCAGCCAAACAGATACCGGGGAGCTGTTTTTT. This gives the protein CASSQTDTGELFF.

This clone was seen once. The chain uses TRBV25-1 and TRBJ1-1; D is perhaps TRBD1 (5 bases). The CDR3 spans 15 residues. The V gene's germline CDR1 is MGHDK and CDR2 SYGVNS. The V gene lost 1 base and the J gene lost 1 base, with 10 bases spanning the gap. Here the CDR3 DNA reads TGTGCCAGCAGTGAATTGGCCAGGGCGAACACTGAAGCTTTCTTT. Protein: CASSELARANTEAFF.

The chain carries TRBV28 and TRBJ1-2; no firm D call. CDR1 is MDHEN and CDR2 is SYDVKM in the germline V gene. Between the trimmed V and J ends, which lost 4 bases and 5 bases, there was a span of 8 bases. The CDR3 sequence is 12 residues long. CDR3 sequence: CASSSSGYGYTF. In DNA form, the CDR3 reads TGTGCCAGCAGTTCCTCGGGGTATGGCTACACCTTC.

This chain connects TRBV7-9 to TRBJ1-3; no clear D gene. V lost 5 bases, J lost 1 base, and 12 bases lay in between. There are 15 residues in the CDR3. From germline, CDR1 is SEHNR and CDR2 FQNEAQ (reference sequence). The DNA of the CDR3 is TGTGCCAGCAGCCTCGGGCGGGATTCTGGAAACACCATATATTTT. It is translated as CASSLGRDSGNTIYF.

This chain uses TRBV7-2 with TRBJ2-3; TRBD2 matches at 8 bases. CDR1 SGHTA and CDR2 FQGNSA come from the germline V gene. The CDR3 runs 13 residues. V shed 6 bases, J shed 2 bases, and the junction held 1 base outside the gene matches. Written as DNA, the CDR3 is TGTGCCAGCAGGCGGGGGGACACAGATACGCAGTATTTT. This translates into CASRRGDTDTQYF.

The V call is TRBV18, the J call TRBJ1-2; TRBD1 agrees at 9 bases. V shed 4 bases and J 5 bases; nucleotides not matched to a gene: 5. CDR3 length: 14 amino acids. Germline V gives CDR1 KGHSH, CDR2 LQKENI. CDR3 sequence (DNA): TGTGCCAGCTCACAGGGGACAGGGACATATGGCTACACCTTC. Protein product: CASSQGTGTYGYTF. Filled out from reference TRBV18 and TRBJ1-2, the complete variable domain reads NAGVMQNPRHLVRRRGQEARLRCSPMKGHSHVYWYRQLPEEGLKFMVYLQKENIIDESGMPKERFSAEFPKEGPSILRIQQVVRGDSAAYFCASSQGTGTYGYTFGSGTRLTVV.

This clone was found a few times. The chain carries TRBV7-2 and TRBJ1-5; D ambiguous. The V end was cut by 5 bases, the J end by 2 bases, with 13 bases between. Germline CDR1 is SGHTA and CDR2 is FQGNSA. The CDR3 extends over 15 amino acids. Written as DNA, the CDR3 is TGTGCCAGCAGCCGCTCCACTCTTGGCAATCAGCCCCAGCATTTT. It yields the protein CASSRSTLGNQPQHF.

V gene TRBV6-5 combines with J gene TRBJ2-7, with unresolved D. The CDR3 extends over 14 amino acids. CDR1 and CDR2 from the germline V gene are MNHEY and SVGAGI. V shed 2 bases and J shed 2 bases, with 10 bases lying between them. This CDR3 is CASSYSRSTYEQYF. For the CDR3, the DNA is TGTGCCAGCAGTTACAGTAGGAGCACCTACGAGCAGTACTTC.

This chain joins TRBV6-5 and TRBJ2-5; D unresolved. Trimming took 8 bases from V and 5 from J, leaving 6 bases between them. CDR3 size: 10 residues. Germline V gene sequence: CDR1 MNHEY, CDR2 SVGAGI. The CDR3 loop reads CASDSETQYF. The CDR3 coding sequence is TGTGCCAGCGATAGCGAGACCCAGTACTTC.

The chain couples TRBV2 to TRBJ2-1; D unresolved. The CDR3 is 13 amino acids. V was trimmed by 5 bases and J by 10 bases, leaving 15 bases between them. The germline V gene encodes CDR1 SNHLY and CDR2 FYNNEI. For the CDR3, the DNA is TGTGCCAGCAGTAGAAACGACTTGGAGGAGCAGTTCTTC. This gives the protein CASSRNDLEEQFF.